This T cell receptor beta chain derives from a study of blood T cell repertoires in COVID-19. Study-level information: The United States, Italy and Spain provided the acute and convalescent COVID-19 samples.

Participant age was roughly 18 to 89 years, and participants resided in fewer than 30 US areas. Recovered participants had two consecutive negative NP/OP PCR tests, healthcare professional clearance, or symptom resolution. Authors' data handling: Estimates of nucleated cell counts were drawn from the amplification of reference gene primers. Clones were read by immunoSEQ multiplex PCR, and TCRdb kept only the in-frame ones, dropping some. The DNA was the basis for D and trimming; V, J and clone size are from that table. The repertoire consists of around 46,000 clones, with around 86% occurring once and the leading ten covering roughly 3%. Looked up from germline, CDR1 is PRHDT and CDR2 is FYEKMQ (reference sequence). The CDR3 contains 14 residues. The germline V and J ends were trimmed by 2 bases and 4 bases, with 11 bases remaining between them.

V usage is TRBV13 and J usage is TRBJ1-1; D possibly corresponds to TRBD1 (6 bases). Sequencing used PBMCs or T cells enriched from blood (not recorded which). This TCR was recovered from a woman between 45 and 65 years old who had recovered from COVID-19. The CDR3 sequence is CASSLQGHSTEAFF. The CDR3 DNA reads as TGTGCCAGCAGCTTACAGGGACATAGCACTGAAGCTTTCTTT.